Listed below are T cell receptor beta chains from one sample, sequenced in a study of vaccination and CD4 T cells after COVID-19. What these receptors recognize is not known. TCRdb independently ran MiXCR on the PCR reads; one entry per CDR3 protein. The sample lists roughly 25,000 distinct CDR3 sequences, around 62% occurring once. Sequencing used CD4+ T cells from blood, cultured in vitro. The receptors originated from a human donor who had recovered from COVID-19. CDR3s include the opening cysteine and the closing phenylalanine or tryptophan. D genes are given only for firm matches. Part of the rows lack a size; the others show once, few, many or a class for expanded clones.

j_call,v_call,clone_size,d_call,cdr3_aa,cdr3_nt
TRBJ1-5,TRBV30,-,-,CAWSRPGHNQPQHF,TGTGCCTGGTCCCGTCCAGGCCACAATCAGCCCCAGCATTTT
TRBJ2-5,TRBV6-1,-,TRBD2,CASSTTPLAETQYF,TGTGCCAGCAGTACCACTCCACTAGCGGAGACCCAGTACTTC
TRBJ1-2,TRBV20-1,-,TRBD1,CSAARDRLGYTF,TGCAGTGCTGCCCGGGACAGGTTGGGCTACACCTTC
TRBJ1-5,TRBV20-1,medium-sized,-,CSARVSDGSNQPQHF,TGCAGTGCTAGAGTCTCCGACGGTTCCAATCAGCCCCAGCATTTT
TRBJ2-5,TRBV21-1,-,-,CASSPGLAGGEAGETQYF,TGTGCCAGCAGTCCGGGACTAGCGGGAGGCGAGGCGGGTGAGACCCAGTACTTC
TRBJ2-3,TRBV28,-,TRBD1,CASSSGGASDTQYF,TGTGCCAGCAGTTCAGGGGGAGCATCGGATACGCAGTATTTT
TRBJ2-7,TRBV11-2,-,TRBD2,CASSQDLPRGGKAYEQYF,TGCGCCAGCAGCCAAGATCTCCCTCGGGGGGGAAAGGCCTACGAGCAGTACTTC
TRBJ1-6,TRBV7-8,few,-,CASRKTGTAGSPLHF,TGTGCCAGCAGGAAGACCGGGACGGCCGGGTCACCCCTCCACTTT
TRBJ1-3,TRBV15,once,-,CATRGSGGNTIYF,TGTGCCACACGGGGATCCGGTGGAAACACCATATATTTT
TRBJ2-5,TRBV5-4,-,-,CASSIKWGEAETQYF,TGTGCCAGCAGCATCAAGTGGGGGGAGGCTGAGACCCAGTACTTC
TRBJ2-3,TRBV7-3,-,-,CASGSLGSTDTQYF,TGTGCCAGCGGTTCTTTAGGATCCACAGATACGCAGTATTTT
TRBJ1-2,TRBV20-1,few,-,CSASVAPYGYTF,TGCAGTGCTAGCGTAGCCCCCTATGGCTACACCTTC
TRBJ1-5,TRBV30,-,-,CAWNRQGQPQHF,TGTGCCTGGAACAGGCAGGGTCAGCCCCAGCATTTT
TRBJ1-2,TRBV6-1,-,TRBD1,CASSEQGAPENYGYTF,TGTGCCAGCAGTGAACAGGGGGCCCCGGAGAACTATGGCTACACCTTC
TRBJ1-4,TRBV20-1,few,-,CSAWGGEKLFF,TGCAGTGCCTGGGGGGGAGAAAAACTGTTTTTT
TRBJ2-1,TRBV6-2/TRBV6-3,-,TRBD2,CASSYTVTSGSWPHYNEQFF,TGTGCCAGCAGTTATACAGTGACTAGCGGGAGCTGGCCCCACTACAATGAGCAGTTCTTC
TRBJ2-5,TRBV28,-,-,CASFGSWGNIQETQYF,TGTGCCAGCTTTGGTAGCTGGGGGAATATCCAAGAGACCCAGTACTTC
TRBJ1-1,TRBV12-3/TRBV12-4,few,-,CASSLWGAEAFF,TGTGCCAGCAGCCTTTGGGGGGCTGAAGCTTTCTTT
TRBJ2-1,TRBV27,few,-,CASSLVSGGDEQFF,TGTGCCAGCAGTTTAGTGTCAGGGGGGGATGAGCAGTTCTTC
TRBJ1-5,TRBV12-3/TRBV12-4,-,-,CASTTSGREGPQHF,TGTGCCAGCACCACGTCCGGGAGGGAAGGGCCCCAGCATTTT
TRBJ1-1,TRBV28,-,-,CASSLESRINTEAFF,TGTGCCAGCAGTTTGGAGAGCCGCATTAACACTGAAGCTTTCTTT
TRBJ2-5,TRBV20-1,few,-,CSARDAGLGTQYF,TGCAGTGCTAGAGATGCAGGGTTGGGGACCCAGTACTTC
TRBJ2-3,TRBV7-3,-,TRBD2,CASSQVLATSTDTQYF,TGCGCCAGCAGCCAAGTACTAGCGACTAGCACAGATACGCAGTATTTT
TRBJ1-5,TRBV7-2,-,-,CASSLSPGGNQPQHF,TGTGCCAGCAGCTTATCCCCAGGGGGCAATCAGCCCCAGCATTTT
TRBJ2-3,TRBV10-3,-,-,CAIGGTTTDTQYF,TGTGCCATCGGCGGGACGACCACAGATACGCAGTATTTT
TRBJ2-1,TRBV19,-,TRBD2,CASSRLAGVNEQFF,TGTGCCAGTAGTAGGCTAGCGGGAGTCAATGAGCAGTTCTTC
TRBJ2-3,TRBV28,-,-,CAAQGPSTDTQYF,TGTGCTGCCCAGGGACCGAGCACAGATACGCAGTATTTT
TRBJ2-5,TRBV27,few,-,CASSSQETQYF,TGTGCCAGCAGTTCACAAGAGACCCAGTACTTC
TRBJ1-5,TRBV6-1,-,-,CASSPPQGEDQPQHF,TGTGCCAGCAGTCCACCGCAGGGCGAGGATCAGCCCCAGCATTTT
TRBJ2-2,TRBV20-1,-,-,CSVLEGSYDGELFF,TGCAGCGTGCTGGAGGGGTCCTATGATGGGGAGCTGTTTTTT
TRBJ1-5,TRBV27,few,TRBD1,CANPAPDRGSNQPQHF,TGTGCCAACCCCGCCCCTGACAGGGGCAGCAATCAGCCCCAGCATTTT
TRBJ1-5,TRBV7-8,-,TRBD1,CASSPLGQGDQPQHF,TGTGCCAGCAGCCCCCTCGGGCAGGGGGATCAGCCCCAGCATTTT
TRBJ1-5,TRBV4-2,-,-,CASSRGGGGQPQHF,TGTGCCAGCAGCCGGGGCGGGGGCGGCCAGCCCCAGCATTTT
TRBJ2-4,TRBV6-1,-,TRBD1,CASSVDRGAAKNIQYF,TGTGCCAGCAGTGTTGACAGGGGGGCGGCCAAAAACATTCAGTACTTC
TRBJ2-5,TRBV20-1,-,TRBD1,CSARNRGLETQYF,TGCAGTGCTAGAAACAGGGGGCTAGAGACCCAGTACTTC
TRBJ1-1,TRBV7-2,-,-,CASSLDQGRTEAFF,TGTGCCAGCAGCTTAGATCAGGGCCGCACTGAAGCTTTCTTT
TRBJ1-5,TRBV28,-,-,CASGTQPQHF,TGTGCCAGTGGGACTCAGCCCCAGCATTTT
TRBJ2-7,TRBV21-1,-,-,CASSDGKQSSCEQYF,TGTGCCAGCAGTGACGGGAAGCAGAGCTCCTGCGAGCAGTACTTC
TRBJ1-2,TRBV12-3/TRBV12-4,-,-,CASSPGVGAVTF,TGTGCCAGCAGCCCCGGGGTGGGGGCCGTCACCTTC
TRBJ2-7,TRBV20-1,-,TRBD1,CSARGGTGSYEQYF,TGCAGTGCTAGGGGCGGGACAGGGTCCTACGAGCAGTACTTC
TRBJ2-7,TRBV11-2,-,-,CASSPGHSSYEQYF,TGTGCCAGCAGCCCAGGACATAGCTCCTACGAGCAGTACTTC
TRBJ2-1,TRBV11-2,-,-,CASSLRGDQYNEQFF,TGTGCCAGCAGCTTAAGGGGAGACCAGTACAATGAGCAGTTCTTC
TRBJ2-7,TRBV6-1,-,-,CASHGGAPTNEQYF,TGTGCCTCCCATGGGGGAGCCCCTACCAACGAGCAGTACTTC
TRBJ1-4,TRBV6-1,-,-,CASIGDNGEKLFF,TGTGCCAGCATTGGGGATAACGGTGAAAAACTGTTTTTT
TRBJ2-7,TRBV7-8,-,TRBD1,CASIPYRGAHEQYF,TGTGCCAGCATCCCTTACAGGGGCGCCCACGAGCAGTACTTC
TRBJ2-3,TRBV6-2/TRBV6-3,-,-,CASSRGGGLTSTDTQYF,TGTGCCAGCAGCCGCGGTGGGGGGTTAACTAGCACAGATACGCAGTATTTT
TRBJ1-5,TRBV6-2/TRBV6-3,-,-,CASSAALGSNQPQHF,TGTGCCAGCTCTGCAGCCCTCGGGAGCAATCAGCCCCAGCATTTT
TRBJ2-1,TRBV4-3,-,-,CASSQDVGRGSEGEQFF,TGCGCCAGCAGCCAAGATGTAGGACGGGGATCAGAAGGTGAGCAGTTCTTC
TRBJ2-6,TRBV6-2/TRBV6-3,-,-,CASGAQGSGANVLTF,TGTGCCAGCGGAGCACAGGGCTCTGGGGCCAACGTCCTGACTTTC
TRBJ2-7,TRBV30,-,TRBD1,CAWSGQARGEQYF,TGTGCCTGGAGCGGACAGGCCCGGGGCGAGCAGTACTTC
TRBJ2-2,TRBV6-2/TRBV6-3,-,TRBD1,CASRDRAGELFF,TGTGCCAGCAGGGACAGGGCCGGGGAGCTGTTTTTT
TRBJ2-3,TRBV11-2,-,-,CASSRLSASTDTQYF,TGTGCCAGCAGCCGACTATCCGCTAGCACAGATACGCAGTATTTT
TRBJ1-1,TRBV6-1,-,-,CASRLTGNTEAFF,TGTGCCAGCAGACTTACAGGGAACACTGAAGCTTTCTTT
TRBJ2-7,TRBV5-4,-,TRBD2,CASRVGGGNEQYF,TGTGCCAGCCGCGTCGGGGGAGGGAACGAGCAGTACTTC
TRBJ1-5,TRBV7-9,-,TRBD1,CASSLEGQGQPQHF,TGTGCCAGCAGCTTAGAGGGACAGGGGCAGCCCCAGCATTTT
TRBJ1-1,TRBV20-1,few,-,CSARSLSDEAFF,TGCAGTGCTAGATCCCTTTCTGATGAAGCTTTCTTT
TRBJ2-5,TRBV18,-,-,CASSDYTEETQYF,TGTGCCAGCTCCGACTACACTGAGGAGACCCAGTACTTC
TRBJ2-7,TRBV28,-,-,CASSRMITGPTYEQYF,TGTGCCAGCAGTCGCATGATAACGGGGCCCACCTACGAGCAGTACTTC
TRBJ2-5,TRBV19,-,TRBD1,CASTRAGGETQYF,TGTGCCAGTACCAGGGCAGGGGGAGAGACCCAGTACTTC
TRBJ1-2,TRBV6-2/TRBV6-3,-,-,CASSDTDPRDYGYTF,TGTGCCAGCAGTGATACCGACCCAAGGGACTATGGCTACACCTTC